One sample yielded the 8 T cell receptor beta chains listed below, sequenced in a study of regulatory T cells in long-lasting Graves disease. Investigators prepared the TCR beta libraries by applying iRepertoire HTBI primers and Arm-PCR of CDR3 regions. Each CDR3 protein gets one entry after TCRdb re-called the multiplex PCR reads with MiXCR. This table holds some 400,000 distinct CDR3 sequences, 15% found once. Time point described: newly diagnosed GD, antithyroid drugs for less than 3 months. The TCR library was made from RNA that had been extracted from PBMCs in TRIzol. Separately, the same data were catalogued under a study of T cells in Graves' hyperthyroidism and ophthalmopathy.

Sequencing used peripheral blood mononuclear cells (PBMCs), obtained at new diagnosis, from a patient treated with antithyroid drugs. These receptor sequences come from a woman younger than 45 with Graves disease.

This clonotype was observed a handful of times. The J gene is TRBJ2-2, the V gene TRBV19; 9 nucleotides agree with TRBD1. CDR3 length: 23 amino acids. In germline, CDR1 is LNHDA, CDR2 SQIVND (reference sequence). V dropped 4 bases and J dropped 1; count of bases not matched to a gene: 25. The CDR3 DNA reads as TGTGCCAGTAGTAACGACAGGGGGAGTCCCACAGAAGGTATTTTGAAGAACACCGGGGAGCTGTTTTTT. This encodes CASSNDRGSPTEGILKNTGELFF.

The V call is TRBV29-1, the J call TRBJ1-2, with no clear D. V was clipped by 4 bases and J by 0 bases, with 6 bases between them. CDR1 is SQVTM, CDR2 ANQGSEA, per germline. This CDR3 is built from 12 residues. CDR3 coding DNA: TGCAGCGTTGTTCTCACTAACTATGGCTACACCTTC. As protein: CSVVLTNYGYTF.

This clonotype was detected ten times or more. The chain employs TRBV6-2 or TRBV6-3 and TRBJ2-2; TRBD1 might be the D (6 bases). This CDR3 comprises 17 residues. V was clipped by 2 bases and J by 2 bases, with 15 bases between them. Germline values: CDR1 MNHEY, CDR2 SVGEGT. CDR3 residues: CASSYLDSGQNTGELFF. Written as DNA, the CDR3 is TGTGCCAGCAGTTACCTGGACAGTGGACAAAACACCGGGGAGCTGTTTTTT.

Written as DNA, the CDR3 is TGTGCCAGTAGTATAGATACAGGGGAAGGTCAGCCCCAGCATTTT. This translates into CASSIDTGEGQPQHF. The genes are TRBV19 and TRBJ1-5; 7 bases map to TRBD1. The CDR3 extends over 15 amino acids. The junction had 5 bases not matched to a gene; V was cut back by 0 bases and J by 6 bases. The V gene's germline CDR1 is LNHDA and CDR2 SQIVND (reference sequence). Full variable domain (missing parts from reference TRBV19 and TRBJ1-5): DGGITQSPKYLFRKEGQNVTLSCEQNLNHDAMYWYRQDPGQGLRLIYYSQIVNDFQKGDIAEGYSVSREKKESFPLTVTSAQKNPTAFYLCASSIDTGEGQPQHFGDGTRLSIL.

This clonotype was counted ten times or more. V is TRBV10-3 and J is TRBJ2-7; 10 nucleotides match TRBD2. Germline loops: CDR1 ENHRY, CDR2 SYGVKD. This CDR3 has 15 amino acids. V shed 10 bases and J 0 bases; nucleotides not matched to a gene: 9. The CDR3 bases are TGTGCCACCTGCTTAGCGGGAGGATACTCCTACGAGCAGTACTTC. This codes for CATCLAGGYSYEQYF.

This clonotype was recorded at least ten times. CDR3 bases: TGCAGCGTCCTAGGACAGGGGAAAGATACGCAGTATTTT. Translated, it gives CSVLGQGKDTQYF. The genes are TRBV29-1 and TRBJ2-3; 9 bases line up with TRBD1. Germline loops: CDR1 SQVTM, CDR2 ANQGSEA. There are 13 residues in the CDR3. The ends lost 6 bases at V and 5 bases at J; junction bases unmatched: 6.

The rearrangement uses TRBV19 and TRBJ2-7; D may be TRBD2 (5 bases). V dropped 2 bases and J dropped 2 bases, with 7 bases sitting between them. CDR3 length: 13 residues. Germline V gene sequence: CDR1 LNHDA, CDR2 SQIVND (reference sequence). CDR3 sequence (DNA): TGTGCCAGTAGTATAACGGGGACCTACGAGCAGTACTTC. Its translation is CASSITGTYEQYF. The full variable domain, with the rest looked up from reference TRBV19 and TRBJ2-7, is DGGITQSPKYLFRKEGQNVTLSCEQNLNHDAMYWYRQDPGQGLRLIYYSQIVNDFQKGDIAEGYSVSREKKESFPLTVTSAQKNPTAFYLCASSITGTYEQYFGPGTRLTVT.

This clonotype appeared once. A clone one base away is much larger, so this may be a read error. V is TRBV30 and J is TRBJ1-2; unclear D gene. V was clipped by 4 bases and J by 6 bases, with 9 bases between them. Looked up from germline, CDR1 is GTSNPN and CDR2 is SVGIG (reference sequence). This CDR3 contains 11 residues. CDR3 sequence (DNA): TGTGCCTGGAAAGTTTTTAATGGCTACACCTTC. It encodes CAWKVFNGYTF.